These 22 T cell receptor beta chains originate from one sample sequenced in a study of T cell responses to AZD1222 COVID-19 vaccine. Measured with immunoSEQ multiplex PCR; TCRdb has only the in-frame clones, and not every one. The data hold around 110,000 clones, with around nine tenths observed a single time. The sequencing here drew on peripheral blood, taken 28 days after the second AZD1222 dose. The receptors come from an adult who received the AZD1222 COVID-19 vaccine.

V is TRBV9 and J is TRBJ2-2; 11 nucleotides match TRBD2. V dropped 4 bases and J dropped 1; count of bases not matched to a gene: 6. The CDR3 covers 17 residues. The germline V gene has CDR1 SGDLS and CDR2 YYNGEE. CDR3 sequence (DNA): TGTGCCAGCAGCCCCCGGGGGACTAGCGGGAACACCGGGGAGCTGTTTTTT. Encoded protein: CASSPRGTSGNTGELFF.

The CDR3 protein is CASSLTSGRAYNEQFF. The CDR3 nucleotides read TGTGCCAGCAGTTTGACTAGCGGGAGGGCCTACAATGAGCAGTTCTTC. The genes are TRBV28 and TRBJ2-1; 14 bases agree with TRBD2. The trim removed 3 bases at V and 2 bases at J, leaving 0 bases unmatched. Germline V gene lookup returns CDR1 MDHEN and CDR2 SYDVKM. This CDR3 comprises 16 residues.

This clone was recorded a few times. The chain uses TRBV10-1 and TRBJ2-2; 8 positions agree with TRBD2. Looked up from germline, CDR1 is WNHNN and CDR2 is SYGVQD (reference sequence). This CDR3 has 17 amino acids. V lost 3 bases to trimming and J lost 0 bases; unmatched junction nucleotides: 6. The CDR3 loop reads CASSESASGPNTGELFF. The CDR3 DNA is TGCGCCAGCAGTGAATCGGCTAGCGGGCCGAACACCGGGGAGCTGTTTTTT.

CDR3 nucleotides: TGTGCCAGCAGTTCTGGAGACGGAAACACTGAAGCTTTCTTT. Protein: CASSSGDGNTEAFF. This rearrangement joins TRBV28 to TRBJ1-1, with D unclear. Germline CDR1 MDHEN, CDR2 SYDVKM. Trimming took off 4 bases at V and 2 bases at J, with 11 bases between the two ends. This CDR3 has 14 residues.

V is TRBV19 and J is TRBJ1-5; D is unresolved. The CDR3 contains 16 residues. Trimming removed 3 bases at V and 10 bases at J, with 22 bases between. Germline-derived CDR1 and CDR2 are LNHDA and SQIVND (reference sequence). CDR3 nucleotides: TGTGCCAGTAGTATCGTCGTCGGCCTGGGCGGCGGACCCCAGCATTTT. It specifies CASSIVVGLGGGPQHF.

The gene calls are TRBV28 and TRBJ1-5; no clear D gene. V gave up 6 bases and J gave up 5 bases, with 14 bases separating them. The CDR3 extends over 14 amino acids. In germline, CDR1 is MDHEN, CDR2 SYDVKM. CDR3 coding DNA: TGTGCCAGCAGCCGCCGTCGGGGATATCAGCCCCAGCATTTT. As protein: CASSRRRGYQPQHF.

This chain links TRBV28 with TRBJ2-4; 11 bases match TRBD1. The V gene end was trimmed by 6 bases and the J gene end by 7 bases; junction bases not matched to a gene: 5. The CDR3 totals 14 residues. Germline-derived CDR1 and CDR2 are MDHEN and SYDVKM. DNA for the CDR3: TGTGCCAGCAGGGGGGACAGGGGGGCGAACATTCAGTACTTC. It yields the protein CASRGDRGANIQYF.

The chain is built from TRBV6-4 and TRBJ2-1, with 10 bases matching TRBD2. Germline CDR1 and CDR2: MRHNA and SNTAGT. Trimming at V came to 3 bases and at J to 9 bases, leaving 5 bases not matched to a gene. The CDR3 sequence is 14 residues long. This chain's CDR3 is CASSEASGSSEQFF. The CDR3 nucleotides are TGTGCCAGCAGTGAGGCTAGCGGGAGTTCTGAGCAGTTCTTC.

In its sample, this clone was seen once. The chain is built from TRBV18 and TRBJ2-7; D gene unclear. This CDR3 spans 14 amino acids. CDR1 and CDR2 from the germline V gene are KGHSH and LQKENI. The V and J ends lost 0 bases and 2 bases respectively, with 8 bases between them. Here the CDR3 DNA reads TGTGCCAGCTCACCACCGTACGACACCTACGAGCAGTACTTC. Residues: CASSPPYDTYEQYF. Full variable domain (outside the CDR3, taken from reference TRBV18 and TRBJ2-7): NAGVMQNPRHLVRRRGQEARLRCSPMKGHSHVYWYRQLPEEGLKFMVYLQKENIIDESGMPKERFSAEFPKEGPSILRIQQVVRGDSAAYFCASSPPYDTYEQYFGPGTRLTVT.

This chain's CDR3 is CASSLGRRNYGYTF. The CDR3 DNA sequence: TGTGCCAGCAGCTTAGGGCGGAGGAACTATGGCTACACCTTC. The rearrangement links TRBV11-2 to TRBJ1-2; D uncertain. CDR3 length equals 14 residues. Per the germline V gene, CDR1 is SGHAT and CDR2 is FQNNGV. The germline V and J ends were trimmed by 1 base and 2 bases, with 8 bases remaining between them.

For the CDR3, the DNA is TGTGCCAGCAGGCTAGACAGGGCGGCTGAAGCTTTCTTT. The encoded protein is CASRLDRAAEAFF. V and J are TRBV12-3 or TRBV12-4 and TRBJ1-1; 7 positions agree with TRBD1. V was pared by 6 bases and J by 6 bases, with 7 bases of the junction left unmatched. The CDR3 spans 13 residues.

The V gene is TRBV6-5, the J gene TRBJ1-2; D remains ambiguous. The CDR3 runs to 15 residues. CDR1 and CDR2 (germline): MNHEY, SVGAGI. Trimming stripped 2 bases from V and 6 bases from J, with 16 bases between. The CDR3, as DNA: TGTGCCAGCAGTTACGGGTGGGCAGGCGGCAATGGCTACACCTTC. Its protein product is CASSYGWAGGNGYTF.

The chain employs TRBV14 and TRBJ2-7, with D possibly matching TRBD2 (6 bases). V lost 0 bases, J lost 2 bases, and 20 bases lay in between. CDR1 SGHDN and CDR2 FVKESK come from the germline V gene. The CDR3 totals 18 residues. The CDR3 bases are TGTGCCAGCAGCCAAGAAATGTCCCCCGGACTACAAGCCTACGAGCAGTACTTC. It is translated as CASSQEMSPGLQAYEQYF.

This clone has only a few counts. The chain carries TRBV13 and TRBJ1-1, with D perhaps TRBD1 (5 bases). V lost 5 bases, J lost 10 bases, and 20 bases lay in between. This CDR3 has 14 amino acids. Per germline, CDR1 PRHDT and CDR2 FYEKMQ (reference sequence). Here the CDR3 DNA reads TGTGCCAGCAGCGAGACAGATAAAGCCGCTGGAGCTTTCTTT. It is translated as CASSETDKAAGAFF.

The rearrangement links TRBV2 to TRBJ1-2; the D is unclear. This CDR3 spans 15 amino acids. Trimming left V 4 bases short and J 3 bases short, with 15 bases between. The germline gives CDR1 SNHLY, CDR2 FYNNEI. The CDR3 here is CASSAAVWAHYGYTF. Here the CDR3 DNA reads TGTGCCAGCAGTGCGGCAGTATGGGCCCACTATGGCTACACCTTC.

The gene calls are TRBV11-1 and TRBJ1-1, with D perhaps TRBD1 (6 bases). From germline, CDR1 is SGHAT and CDR2 FQDESV (reference sequence). Trimming left V 4 bases short and J 0 bases short, with 12 bases between. The CDR3 runs to 15 residues. The CDR3 coding sequence is TGTGCCAGCAGCTCCGTGGGACAAGTGAACACTGAAGCTTTCTTT. It translates to CASSSVGQVNTEAFF.

V gene TRBV10-3 combines with J gene TRBJ2-1; TRBD2 agrees at 11 bases. The V gene end was trimmed by 10 bases and the J gene end by 5 bases; junction bases not matched to a gene: 22. CDR3 size: 19 residues. Germline V gives CDR1 ENHRY, CDR2 SYGVKD. The CDR3: CATERPRNVGSGRDNEQFF. CDR3 nucleotides: TGTGCCACCGAAAGGCCGAGGAACGTCGGTAGCGGGAGGGACAATGAGCAGTTCTTC.

Only one count was recorded for this clone. J is TRBJ2-3 and V is TRBV18; possibly TRBD1 for D (5 bases). CDR1 is KGHSH and CDR2 is LQKENI in the germline V gene. Trimming removed 3 bases at V and 1 base at J, with 20 bases between. The CDR3 contains 18 residues. The CDR3 DNA is TGTGCCAGCTCACCGTGGTTAGGGGCCGACCCTCGCACAGATACGCAGTATTTT. Translation: CASSPWLGADPRTDTQYF.

This chain links TRBV7-3 with TRBJ2-1; 11 nucleotides align to TRBD2. This CDR3 is built from 17 residues. Germline V CDR1 and CDR2: SGHTA, FQGTGA. J was trimmed by 6 bases and V by 5 bases; bases with no gene match: 12. DNA of the CDR3: TGTGCCAGCAGCCCTCGACCCGGGACTAGCGGCCTCAATGAGCAGTTCTTC. This codes for CASSPRPGTSGLNEQFF.

This clone was counted between two and nine times. This chain joins TRBV5-1 and TRBJ1-4, with TRBD1 as a possible D gene (6 bases). The ends were cut back, 4 bases at V and 8 bases at J, with 15 bases in the middle. The CDR3 sequence is 14 residues long. Germline-derived CDR1 and CDR2 are SGHRS and YFSETQ. The CDR3 loop is CASSPGQLDEKLFF. The CDR3 bases are TGCGCCAGCAGCCCAGGACAGCTGGACGAAAAACTGTTTTTT.

The chain uses TRBV21-1 and TRBJ2-7; TRBD1 reflects the table's D call only, with no check against the DNA. TRBV21-1 is a listed pseudogene. The CDR3 has 15 residues. The CDR3, as DNA: TGTGCCAGCAGCAATCCAGGGGGCAGATCCTACGAGCAGTACTTC. Protein sequence: CASSNPGGRSYEQYF.

A single count supports this clone. The chain links TRBV14 to TRBJ2-1; 13 nucleotides align to TRBD2. Germline values: CDR1 SGHDN, CDR2 FVKESK. The junction had 8 bases not matched to a gene; V was cut back by 2 bases and J by 7 bases. The CDR3 extends over 17 amino acids. CDR3 DNA: TGTGCCAGCAGCCAATTACTAGCGGGAGGGCCTCTAAATGAGCAGTTCTTC. Protein: CASSQLLAGGPLNEQFF.